The T cell receptor (beta chain) under discussion was sequenced for a study of T cell responses to AZD1222 COVID-19 vaccine. Germline CDR1 reads SGHRS; CDR2 reads YFSETQ. The length of the CDR3 is 17 residues. Trimming removed 2 bases at V and 2 bases at J, with 16 bases between. Sequencing used immunoSEQ multiplex PCR; TCRdb keeps in-frame clones, though not all of them. Of some 280,000 clones listed, almost 95% are singletons. The receptor comes from an adult who received the AZD1222 COVID-19 vaccine. V usage is TRBV5-1 and J usage is TRBJ1-4; D gene ambiguous. The sequences come from peripheral blood, collected 28 days after the second AZD1222 dose. The DNA for the CDR3 is TGCGCCAGCAGCTTCGAGCGGCGGGGAGCGACTAATGAAAAACTGTTTTTT. Protein product: CASSFERRGATNEKLFF.